This T cell receptor beta chain was captured in a study of T cell changes during pregnancy in multiple sclerosis. Only in-frame clones appear in the TCRdb table, and some are missing; sequencing was by immunoSEQ multiplex PCR. The sample contains 30,000 to 50,000 clones, 92% of which appear only once. This CDR3 has 16 residues. The germline V gene encodes CDR1 SGHTA and CDR2 FQGNSA. The J segment lost 7 bases and the V segment lost 5 bases, leaving 10 bases of the junction unmatched. This clone appeared a single time. The sample was CD4+ T cells from peripheral blood mononuclear cells, taken in the third trimester of pregnancy. The rearrangement uses TRBV7-2 and TRBJ2-7; the match to TRBD2 covers 14 bases. The TCR comes from a female donor with multiple sclerosis, enrolled in a pregnancy study. CDR3 in amino acids: CASSRPGTSGSGEQYF. In DNA form, the CDR3 reads TGTGCCAGCAGCCGTCCCGGGACTAGCGGGAGTGGGGAGCAGTACTTC.